This T cell receptor beta chain stems from a study of tumor-infiltrating lymphocytes in primary liver carcinoma. Total RNA and DNA came together from around 20-30 mg of bulk tissue without cell sorting. At sampling, these chronic HBV carriers had received no treatment. Total RNA (around 500 ng) served as template for TCR beta cDNA synthesis primed by a constant-region primer. Amplification in three nested multiplex PCR rounds with slightly modified ARM-PCR gave rise to TCR beta libraries. From the multiplex PCR reads, TCRdb called clonotypes with MiXCR, one entry per CDR3 protein. The sample holds approximately 110,000 distinct CDR3 sequences, 55% to 65% seen once. Regarding the study as a whole: Tumors carried a top-250-clone fraction significantly exceeding that of blood (p = 0.039).

This clonotype was observed at least ten times. Its antigen remains unidentified. This receptor was obtained from an older woman with primary liver carcinoma and hepatitis B virus infection. Material: liver tumor tissue from sampling region 1. Subset of the sample: tumor region T1, superior pole.

CDR3 loop: CASRPLAGGPNTGELFF. The DNA of the CDR3 is TGTGCCAGCAGACCACTAGCGGGAGGGCCGAACACCGGGGAGCTGTTTTTT. The rearrangement uses TRBV11-2 and TRBJ2-2, with TRBD2 matching 13 bases. This CDR3 spans 17 amino acids. CDR1 and CDR2 from the germline V gene are SGHAT and FQNNGV. The V segment lost 6 bases and the J segment 0 bases; nucleotides outside the gene matches: 4.